A selection of T cell receptor beta chains follows, all from one sample in a study of T cells in Graves' hyperthyroidism and ophthalmopathy. MiXCR, run by TCRdb on the multiplex PCR reads, gives a single entry per CDR3 protein. The sample yields around 340,000 distinct CDR3 sequences, roughly 14% seen once. The source material was blood. The receptors shown here come from a woman in her 30s with Graves' hyperthyroidism. Each CDR3 is given with its conserved first and last residue. The D gene is left open where the match is weak. Clone sizes are given selectively: once, few, many, or a class where the clone is expanded.

-	few	TRBJ2-5	TRBV27	TGTGCCAGCAGCCTCCTGGGGCGCGGGGAGACCCAGTACTTC	CASSLLGRGETQYF
TRBD1	many	TRBJ2-7	TRBV11-2	TGTGCCAGCAGCCCCCTGAACAGGGGGACAACCTCCCCCTACGAGCAGTACTTC	CASSPLNRGTTSPYEQYF
-	many	TRBJ1-2	TRBV7-8	TGTGCCAGCAGCTTGGCCCACGAGGCACTCTATGGCTACACCTTC	CASSLAHEALYGYTF
-	few	TRBJ2-5	TRBV28	TGTGCCAGCAGTTCAAAACGCGGGGACACGCAAGAGACCCAGTACTTC	CASSSKRGDTQETQYF
TRBD2	many	TRBJ2-1	TRBV30	TGTGCCTGGAATCGGCGGGAGGGCCCGTATGAGCAGTTCTTC	CAWNRREGPYEQFF
-	-	TRBJ2-1	TRBV4-3	TGCGCCAGCAGCCATCCAACAGGGAGGGTAACCAATGAGCAGTTCTTC	CASSHPTGRVTNEQFF
-	-	TRBJ1-1	TRBV7-7	TGTGCTAGCAGCTTATCCGCGGGAACTGAAGCTTTCTTT	CASSLSAGTEAFF
TRBD1	few	TRBJ2-1	TRBV5-4	TGTGCCAGCAGCTTGGGCGACAGGGCCGCATACAATGAGCAGTTCTTC	CASSLGDRAAYNEQFF
-	many	TRBJ2-3	TRBV6-6	TGTGCCAGCAGTTACTCGTACGTGGGGTCCGCAGATACGCAGTATTTT	CASSYSYVGSADTQYF
-	many	TRBJ2-1	TRBV5-4	TGTGCCAGCAGCTTGAGGCTAGACAATGAGCAGTTCTTC	CASSLRLDNEQFF
TRBD2	many	TRBJ2-3	TRBV28	TGTGCCAGCAGTTCTCCTCTAGCGGGAGTAACAGATACGCAGTATTTT	CASSSPLAGVTDTQYF
TRBD2	many	TRBJ2-7	TRBV29-1	TGCAGCGTTGGGGAGGGTCCCGGGACTAGCGGGACCCCTAGCTCCTACGAGCAGTACTTC	CSVGEGPGTSGTPSSYEQYF
-	-	TRBJ1-5	TRBV6-1	TGTGCCAGCAGTGAAGGGCAGACGAATCAGCCCCAGCATTTT	CASSEGQTNQPQHF
-	-	TRBJ2-5	TRBV4-3	TGCGCCAGCAGCCAAGCCTCTGGGCCTACGGACTTC	CASSQASGPTDF
-	many	TRBJ1-1	TRBV5-1	TGCGCCAGCAGCTTGGCAGGGGCCGGGAACACTGAAGCTTTCTTT	CASSLAGAGNTEAFF
-	many	TRBJ2-5	TRBV11-2	TGTGCCAGCAGCTTAATGACTGGCGAGACCCAGTACTTC	CASSLMTGETQYF
-	many	TRBJ2-7	TRBV20-1	TGCAGTGCTAGAGAACTCTACTCATGGGAGCAGTACTTC	CSARELYSWEQYF
-	many	TRBJ1-2	TRBV24-1	TGTGCCACCCCTCTGTCTGCTTGCGGCTACACCTTC	CATPLSACGYTF
TRBD1	few	TRBJ1-1	TRBV2	TGTGCCAGCAACATAGGACAGGGGAACACTGAAGCTTTCTTT	CASNIGQGNTEAFF
-	many	TRBJ2-2	TRBV19	TGTGCCTCCTCGGGGGGCGCGAACACCGGGGAGCTGTTTTTT	CASSGGANTGELFF
TRBD2	many	TRBJ2-1	TRBV12-3/TRBV12-4	TGTGCCAGCAGTTATATTACGATTAGCGGGAGGTACTATGAGCAGTTCTTC	CASSYITISGRYYEQFF
-	few	TRBJ2-1	TRBV19	TGTGCCAGTAGTATAGATGGGAACCGTCTTAGTGTTGAGCAGTTCTTC	CASSIDGNRLSVEQFF
TRBD2	-	TRBJ2-3	TRBV5-6	TGTGCCAGCAGCCTGACTAGCGGGAGTGGACAGATGGCGCAGTATTTT	CASSLTSGSGQMAQYF
-	few	TRBJ2-3	TRBV6-1	TGTGCCAGCAGTGAATATTCCGGGAGCGTAGATACGCAGTATTTT	CASSEYSGSVDTQYF
-	many	TRBJ2-3	TRBV12-3/TRBV12-4	TGTGCCAGCGTTAGGAGGAGGGGGGGTGGAAGCACAGATACGCAGTATTTT	CASVRRRGGGSTDTQYF
TRBD2	many	TRBJ2-1	TRBV5-1	TGCGCCAGCAGCTTGGAAGCGGGAGTCTGGAATGAGCAGTTCTTC	CASSLEAGVWNEQFF
-	many	TRBJ1-1	TRBV18	TGTGCCAGCTCACCACAACAGGGCGACACTGAAGCTTTCTTT	CASSPQQGDTEAFF
TRBD1	many	TRBJ1-1	TRBV27	TGTGCCAGCAGTCTGGGACAGGGTTACACTGAAGCTTTCTTT	CASSLGQGYTEAFF
-	many	TRBJ2-3	TRBV20-1	TGCAGTGGGACGAAACAGGGAGGTATTTGGACAGATACGCAGTATTTT	CSGTKQGGIWTDTQYF
TRBD2	many	TRBJ2-7	TRBV27	TGTGCCAGCAGTTGGCTAGCGGACTCCTACGAGCAGTACTTC	CASSWLADSYEQYF
TRBD2	-	TRBJ2-3	TRBV10-1	TGCGCCAGCAGTCGCGGCGGCGGCGGGGGAGATACGCAGTATTTT	CASSRGGGGGDTQYF
-	few	TRBJ1-4	TRBV15	TGTGCCACCAGCAGAGATAGAAGGGCAACTAATGAAAAACTGTTTTTT	CATSRDRRATNEKLFF
-	-	TRBJ1-2	TRBV9	TGTGCCAGCAGCGTATCGGGAGGGGCTGGCGGCTACACCTTC	CASSVSGGAGGYTF
-	-	TRBJ2-7	TRBV4-1	TGCGCCAGCAGCCAAGAATCCCCAGGCGGCTACGAGCAGTACTTC	CASSQESPGGYEQYF
-	many	TRBJ2-5	TRBV6-2/TRBV6-3	TGTGCCAGCAGACAAGGGACTTTACAAGAGACCCAGTACTTC	CASRQGTLQETQYF
-	few	TRBJ2-6	TRBV6-2/TRBV6-3	TGTGCCAGCAGTCCCCTCAACACAGGGTCTGGGGCCAACGTCCTGACTTTC	CASSPLNTGSGANVLTF
-	-	TRBJ2-3	TRBV28	TGTGCCAGCAGTTGGTCGGAGAGGGAGCTTAGGGGTACGCAGTATTTT	CASSWSERELRGTQYF
-	once	TRBJ1-3	TRBV28	TGTGCCAGCAGTCCTCGGGGGACTGGACACACCATATATTTT	CASSPRGTGHTIYF
-	many	TRBJ1-1	TRBV5-1	TGCGCCAGCAGCGATGGGACGGTGAACACTGAAGCTTTCTTT	CASSDGTVNTEAFF
TRBD2	many	TRBJ2-1	TRBV20-1	TGCAGTGCAAGGCAAACTAGCGGCGAAATCTACAATGAGCAGTTCTTC	CSARQTSGEIYNEQFF
-	-	TRBJ2-1	TRBV19	TGTGCCAGTACCCAGGCTGGTGAGCAGTTCTTC	CASTQAGEQFF
-	once	TRBJ1-1	TRBV20-1	TGCAGTGGCGTCATCCCGGGACTCTCGAACACTGAAGCTTTCTTT	CSGVIPGLSNTEAFF
-	many	TRBJ2-7	TRBV11-2	TGTGCCAGCAGCTTTTCCGGATCTGCCTCCTACGAGCAGTACTTC	CASSFSGSASYEQYF
TRBD1	few	TRBJ1-6	TRBV6-2/TRBV6-3	TGTGCCAGCGGACAGGTTCATAATTCACCCCTCCACTTT	CASGQVHNSPLHF
-	-	TRBJ1-6	TRBV2	TGTGCCAGCAGTTCTTTATACAGCGAGCTTAAGTCACCCCTCCACTTT	CASSSLYSELKSPLHF
TRBD1	many	TRBJ1-2	TRBV11-2	TGTGCCAGCAGCTTAGATCGGACAGGGAAGGGCTACACCTTC	CASSLDRTGKGYTF
TRBD2	-	TRBJ2-3	TRBV6-2/TRBV6-3	TGTGCCAGCAGTTACCCGGGACTAGCGGGTTTAGATACGCAGTATTTT	CASSYPGLAGLDTQYF
-	-	TRBJ1-2	TRBV30	TGTGCCTGGAAGAGAGAAGGAGAGCCCGGCTACACCTTC	CAWKREGEPGYTF
-	few	TRBJ2-2	TRBV18	TGTGCCAGCTCACCAAGACAGATCCCGGTCACCGGGGAGCTGTTTTTT	CASSPRQIPVTGELFF
TRBD2	many	TRBJ2-5	TRBV20-1	TGCAGTGCTAGAGCCTTAGCGGGGAACCAAGAGACCCAGTACTTC	CSARALAGNQETQYF
TRBD2	-	TRBJ2-7	TRBV20-1	TGCAGTGCTAGGACGCGGGTAGCGGGAGGAGTCCTCTACGAGCAGTACTTC	CSARTRVAGGVLYEQYF
TRBD1	-	TRBJ2-7	TRBV29-1	TGCAGCGTTGAGAGGGGGCGCTACGAGCAGTACTTC	CSVERGRYEQYF
-	many	TRBJ2-5	TRBV7-2	TGTGCCAGCAGTAGATCCGGGACCCAGTACTTC	CASSRSGTQYF
-	few	TRBJ1-2	TRBV28	TGTGCCAGCAGTTTTAAGCGTGGCTACACCTTC	CASSFKRGYTF
-	few	TRBJ1-1	TRBV4-2	TGTGCCAGCAGCCAAGCAACAGGGATCCGTGAAGCTTTCTTT	CASSQATGIREAFF
-	-	TRBJ2-7	TRBV20-1	TGCAGTGCTAGAGGTGACAAGGGCTACGAGCAGTACTTC	CSARGDKGYEQYF
TRBD1	-	TRBJ1-1	TRBV20-1	TGCAGTGCCCTACTTTTAGTGTCGGGACAGGGGGCTTACACTGAAGCTTTCTTT	CSALLLVSGQGAYTEAFF
-	-	TRBJ2-5	TRBV5-5	TGTGCCAGCAGCCCTACAGGGCTGGCACAAGAGACCCAGTACTTC	CASSPTGLAQETQYF
-	few	TRBJ1-3	TRBV6-2/TRBV6-3	TGTGCCAGCAGGGGACCGACCAGAAACACCATATATTTT	CASRGPTRNTIYF